This entry is about one TCR beta chain. Its target is not known. The data were obtained in a study of beta chain features in type 1 diabetes. The wider study: Cell yields, gender and age were comparable in patients and healthy donors.

The entirety of the isolated RNA underwent reverse transcription, so expressed TCRB transcripts were sequenced. The data were produced by immunoSEQ multiplex PCR, yet TCRdb's version contains in-frame clones alone and is incomplete. The data contain fewer than 900,000 clones, 17% of them singletons. Overall study results and limits: Cells with high TCR expression could be over-represented when cDNA is sequenced. Moderate but significant shortening of TCRB CDR3s was recorded in all four CD4+ subsets from Type 1 diabetes patients.

The ends were cut back, 5 bases at V and 4 bases at J, with 11 bases in the middle. Germline loops: CDR1 SGHTA, CDR2 FQGNSA. The length of the CDR3 is 14 residues. Material for sequencing was naive CD4+ T cells from blood. The V call is TRBV7-2, the J call TRBJ1-4, with D tentatively TRBD1 (6 bases). This sequence originates from a woman younger than 30 in good health. Written as DNA, the CDR3 is TGTGCCAGCAGCGCTTGGACAGATAATGAAAAACTGTTTTTT. The encoded protein is CASSAWTDNEKLFF.